This T cell receptor (beta chain) was captured in a study of blood T cells in healthy people across ages. Across the study: About one barcoded beta molecule per two T cells came from capture by template switching. Study findings and constraints: Nothing was known about donor CMV status, and this possibly confounded expanded clonotype changes.

Notes on this clonotype: The antigen remains unidentified.

Combining a sample-barcoded 5' primer with a J-beta primer mix, a second PCR ran for about 7 to 11 cycles. TCRdb recomputed calls from the 5' RACE reads with MiXCR, one row per CDR3 protein. The repertoire includes 1.5 million to 2 million distinct CDR3 sequences, roughly 52% of them detected once, and over 2% sits in the top ten. Drawing of peripheral blood yielded 8.5 to 10 milliliters from each donor. The germline V gene encodes CDR1 MNHEY and CDR2 SVGAGI. Between the trimmed V and J ends, which lost 2 bases and 8 bases, there was a span of 9 bases. The CDR3 length is 13 residues. Sequencing was carried out using blood. The genes are TRBV6-5 and TRBJ1-4, with D unresolved. This TCR came from a woman between 40 and 55 years old in good health. The CDR3 is CASSYGTREKLFF. As DNA, the CDR3 is TGTGCCAGCAGTTACGGTACGAGAGAAAAACTGTTTTTT.